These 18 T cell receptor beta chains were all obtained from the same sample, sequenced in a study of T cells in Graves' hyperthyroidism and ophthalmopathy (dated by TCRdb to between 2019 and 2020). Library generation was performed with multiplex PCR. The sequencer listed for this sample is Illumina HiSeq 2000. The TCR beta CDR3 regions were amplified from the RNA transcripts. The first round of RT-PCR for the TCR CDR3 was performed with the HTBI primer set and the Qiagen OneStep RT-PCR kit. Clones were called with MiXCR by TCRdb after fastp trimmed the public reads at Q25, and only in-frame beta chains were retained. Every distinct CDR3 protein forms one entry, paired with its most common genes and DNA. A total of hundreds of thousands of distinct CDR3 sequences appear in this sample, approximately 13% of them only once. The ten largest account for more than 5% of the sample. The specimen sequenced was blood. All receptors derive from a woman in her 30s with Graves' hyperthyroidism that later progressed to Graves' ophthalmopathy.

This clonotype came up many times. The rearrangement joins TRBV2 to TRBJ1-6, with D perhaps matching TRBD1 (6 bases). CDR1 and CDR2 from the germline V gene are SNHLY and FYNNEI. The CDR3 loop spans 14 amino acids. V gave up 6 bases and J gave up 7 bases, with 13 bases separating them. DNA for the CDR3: TGTGCCAGCAGACCGGGACACCGAAATTCACCCCTCCACTTT. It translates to CASRPGHRNSPLHF. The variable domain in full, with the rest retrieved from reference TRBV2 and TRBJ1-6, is EPEVTQTPSHQVTQMGQEVILRCVPISNHLYFYWYRQILGQKVEFLVSFYNNEISEKSEIFDDQFSVERPDGSNFTLKIRSTKLEDSAMYFCASRPGHRNSPLHFGNGTRLTVT.

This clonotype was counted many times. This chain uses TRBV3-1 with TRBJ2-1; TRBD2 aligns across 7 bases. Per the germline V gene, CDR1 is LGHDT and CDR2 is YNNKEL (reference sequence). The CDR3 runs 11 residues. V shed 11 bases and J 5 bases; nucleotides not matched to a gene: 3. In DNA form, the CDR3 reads TGTGCCTCCCGGGGGGACAATGAGCAGTTCTTC. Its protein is CASRGDNEQFF.

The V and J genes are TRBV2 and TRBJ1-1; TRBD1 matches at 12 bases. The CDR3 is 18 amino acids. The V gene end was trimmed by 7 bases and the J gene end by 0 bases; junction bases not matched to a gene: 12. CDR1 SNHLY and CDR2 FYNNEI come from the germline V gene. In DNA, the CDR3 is TGTGCCAGCATTTCTTGGGACAGGGGGCTGATAATGAACACTGAAGCTTTCTTT. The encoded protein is CASISWDRGLIMNTEAFF.

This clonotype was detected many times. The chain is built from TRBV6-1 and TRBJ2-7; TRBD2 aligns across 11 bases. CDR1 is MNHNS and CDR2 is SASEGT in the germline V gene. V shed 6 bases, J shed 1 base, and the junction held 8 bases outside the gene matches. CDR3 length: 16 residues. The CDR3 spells CASRPPTSGGSYEQYF. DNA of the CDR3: TGTGCCAGCAGACCACCTACTAGCGGGGGATCCTACGAGCAGTACTTC.

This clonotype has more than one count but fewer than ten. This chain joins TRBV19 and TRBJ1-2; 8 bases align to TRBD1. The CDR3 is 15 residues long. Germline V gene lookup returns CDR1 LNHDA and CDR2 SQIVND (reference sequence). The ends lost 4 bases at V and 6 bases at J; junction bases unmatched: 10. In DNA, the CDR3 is TGTGCCAGTAGTACATCGGACAGGGTTTCTCATGGCTACACCTTC. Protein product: CASSTSDRVSHGYTF. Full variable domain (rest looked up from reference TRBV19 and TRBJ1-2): DGGITQSPKYLFRKEGQNVTLSCEQNLNHDAMYWYRQDPGQGLRLIYYSQIVNDFQKGDIAEGYSVSREKKESFPLTVTSAQKNPTAFYLCASSTSDRVSHGYTFGSGTRLTVV.

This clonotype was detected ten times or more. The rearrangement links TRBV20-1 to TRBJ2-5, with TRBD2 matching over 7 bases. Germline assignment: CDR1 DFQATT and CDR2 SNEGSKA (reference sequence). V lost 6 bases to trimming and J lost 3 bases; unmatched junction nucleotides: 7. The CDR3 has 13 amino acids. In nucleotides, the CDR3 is TGCAGTGCACCGGGACTATCCGAAGAGACCCAGTACTTC. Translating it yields CSAPGLSEETQYF.

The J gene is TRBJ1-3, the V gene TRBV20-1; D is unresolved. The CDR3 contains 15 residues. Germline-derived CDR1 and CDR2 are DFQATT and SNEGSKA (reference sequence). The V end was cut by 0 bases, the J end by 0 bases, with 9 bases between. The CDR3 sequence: CSARDLKSSGNTIYF. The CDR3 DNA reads TGCAGTGCTAGAGATCTGAAAAGCTCTGGAAACACCATATATTTT.

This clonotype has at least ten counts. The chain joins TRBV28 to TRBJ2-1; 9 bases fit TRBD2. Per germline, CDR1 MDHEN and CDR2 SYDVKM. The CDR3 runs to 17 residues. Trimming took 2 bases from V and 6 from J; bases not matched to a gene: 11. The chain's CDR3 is CASSLDTAGTSTNEQFF. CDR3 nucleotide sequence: TGTGCCAGCAGTTTAGACACGGCCGGGACTAGCACCAATGAGCAGTTCTTC.

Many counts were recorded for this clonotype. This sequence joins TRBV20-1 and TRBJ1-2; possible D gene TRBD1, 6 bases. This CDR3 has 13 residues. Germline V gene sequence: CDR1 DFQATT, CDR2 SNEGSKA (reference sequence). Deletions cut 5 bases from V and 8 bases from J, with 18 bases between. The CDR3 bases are TGCAGTGCTCAGACAGGAGTCGGCTACGGCTACACCTTC. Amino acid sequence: CSAQTGVGYGYTF.

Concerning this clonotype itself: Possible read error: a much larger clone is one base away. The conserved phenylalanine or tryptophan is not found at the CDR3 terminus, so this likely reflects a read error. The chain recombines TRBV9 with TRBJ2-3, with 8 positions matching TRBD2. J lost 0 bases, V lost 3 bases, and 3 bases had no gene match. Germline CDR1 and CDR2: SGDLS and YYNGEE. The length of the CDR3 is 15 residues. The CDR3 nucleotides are TGTGCCAGCAGCGACCCTAGCGGGAGCACAGATACGCAGTATCTT. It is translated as CASSDPSGSTDTQYL.

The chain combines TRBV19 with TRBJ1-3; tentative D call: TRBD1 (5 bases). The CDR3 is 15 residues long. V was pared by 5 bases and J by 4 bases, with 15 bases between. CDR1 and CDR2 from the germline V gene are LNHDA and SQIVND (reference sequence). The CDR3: CASSPTWGEGNTIYF. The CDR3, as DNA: TGTGCCAGTAGTCCGACATGGGGCGAAGGAAACACCATATATTTT.

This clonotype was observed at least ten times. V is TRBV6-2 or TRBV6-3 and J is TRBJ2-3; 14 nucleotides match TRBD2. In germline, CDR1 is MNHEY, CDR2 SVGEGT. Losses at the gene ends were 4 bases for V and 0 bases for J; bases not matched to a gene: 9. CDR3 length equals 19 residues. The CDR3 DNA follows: TGTGCCAGCAGTTGGGGACTAGCGGGAGAACTTACTAGCACAGATACGCAGTATTTT. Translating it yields CASSWGLAGELTSTDTQYF.

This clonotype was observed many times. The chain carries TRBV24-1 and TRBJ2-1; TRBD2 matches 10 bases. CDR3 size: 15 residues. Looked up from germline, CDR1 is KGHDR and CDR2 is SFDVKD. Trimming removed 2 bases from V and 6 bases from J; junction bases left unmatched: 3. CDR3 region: CATSDSGTSANEQFF. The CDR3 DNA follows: TGTGCCACCAGTGATTCCGGGACTAGCGCCAATGAGCAGTTCTTC.

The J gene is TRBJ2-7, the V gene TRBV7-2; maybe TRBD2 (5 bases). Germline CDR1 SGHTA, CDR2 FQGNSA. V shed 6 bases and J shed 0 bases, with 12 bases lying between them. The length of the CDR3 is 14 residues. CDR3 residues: CASSFRRVSYEQYF. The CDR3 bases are TGTGCCAGCAGTTTCCGGCGGGTCTCCTACGAGCAGTACTTC.

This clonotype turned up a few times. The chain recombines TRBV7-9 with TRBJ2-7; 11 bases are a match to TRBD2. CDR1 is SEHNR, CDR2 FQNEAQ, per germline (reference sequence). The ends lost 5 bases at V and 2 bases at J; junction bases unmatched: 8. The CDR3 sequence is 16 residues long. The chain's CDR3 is CASSASGLAVPYEQYF. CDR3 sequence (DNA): TGTGCCAGCAGCGCTTCGGGACTAGCGGTTCCCTACGAGCAGTACTTC.

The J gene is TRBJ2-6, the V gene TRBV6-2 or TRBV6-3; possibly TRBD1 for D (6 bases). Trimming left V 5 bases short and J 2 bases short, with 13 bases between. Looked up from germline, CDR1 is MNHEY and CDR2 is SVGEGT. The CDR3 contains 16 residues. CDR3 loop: CASSLHPGAGANVLTF. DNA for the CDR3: TGTGCCAGCAGTCTGCATCCAGGGGCTGGGGCCAACGTCCTGACTTTC.

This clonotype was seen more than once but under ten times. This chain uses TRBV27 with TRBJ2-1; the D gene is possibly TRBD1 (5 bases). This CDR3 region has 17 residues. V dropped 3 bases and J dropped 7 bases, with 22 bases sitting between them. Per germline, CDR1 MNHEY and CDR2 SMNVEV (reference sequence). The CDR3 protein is CASSFRVGPASGNEQFF. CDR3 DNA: TGTGCCAGCAGTTTTCGGGTGGGGCCAGCCTCCGGGAATGAGCAGTTCTTC.

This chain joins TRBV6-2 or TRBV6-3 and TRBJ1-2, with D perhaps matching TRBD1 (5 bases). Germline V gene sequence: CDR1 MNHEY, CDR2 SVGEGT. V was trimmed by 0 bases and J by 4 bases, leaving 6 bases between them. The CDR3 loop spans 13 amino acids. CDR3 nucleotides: TGTGCCAGCAGTTACTCGGGACTCTATGGCTACACCTTC. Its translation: CASSYSGLYGYTF.